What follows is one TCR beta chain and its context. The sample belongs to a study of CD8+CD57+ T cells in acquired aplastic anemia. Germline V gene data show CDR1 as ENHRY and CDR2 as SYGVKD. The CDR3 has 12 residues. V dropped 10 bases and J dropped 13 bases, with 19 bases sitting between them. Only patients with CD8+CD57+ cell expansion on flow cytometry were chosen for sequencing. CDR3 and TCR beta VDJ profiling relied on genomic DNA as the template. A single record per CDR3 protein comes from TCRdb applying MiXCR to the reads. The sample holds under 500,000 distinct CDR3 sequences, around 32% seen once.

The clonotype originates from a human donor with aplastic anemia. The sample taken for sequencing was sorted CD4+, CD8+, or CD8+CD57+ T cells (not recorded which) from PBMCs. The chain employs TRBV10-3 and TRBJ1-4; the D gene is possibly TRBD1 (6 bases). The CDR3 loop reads CASSQTTGRLFF. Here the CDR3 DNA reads TGTGCCAGCAGCCAGACCACAGGGAGACTGTTTTTT.